This TCR beta chain came from a study of blood T cell repertoires in COVID-19. Across the whole study: Donors in the United States, Italy and Spain gave samples during acute or convalescent COVID-19. Sources were T cells, B-cell-depleted T cells, or PBMCs; the material itself was cDNA or gDNA.

In the original workflow: Scientists estimated how many nucleated cells there were by amplifying reference gene primers. Repertoires were generated with immunoSEQ multiplex PCR, while TCRdb's copy carries only in-frame clones and drops some. The V and J calls and clone size come from that table; D and trimming were worked out from the DNA. The sample has 55,000 to 85,000 clones, 88% seen once. The CDR3 contains 14 residues. Trimming left V 1 base short and J 2 bases short, with 8 bases between. CDR1 and CDR2 from the germline V gene are LGHDT and YNNKEL (reference sequence). This sequence was found in a human donor in a cohort sampled during active COVID-19. The chain carries TRBV3-1 (or the pseudogene TRBV3-2) and TRBJ1-1, with TRBD1 as a possible D gene (6 bases). The source material was peripheral blood. CDR3 loop: CASSQVQGNTEAFF. In DNA form, the CDR3 reads TGTGCCAGCAGCCAAGTACAGGGTAACACTGAAGCTTTCTTT.